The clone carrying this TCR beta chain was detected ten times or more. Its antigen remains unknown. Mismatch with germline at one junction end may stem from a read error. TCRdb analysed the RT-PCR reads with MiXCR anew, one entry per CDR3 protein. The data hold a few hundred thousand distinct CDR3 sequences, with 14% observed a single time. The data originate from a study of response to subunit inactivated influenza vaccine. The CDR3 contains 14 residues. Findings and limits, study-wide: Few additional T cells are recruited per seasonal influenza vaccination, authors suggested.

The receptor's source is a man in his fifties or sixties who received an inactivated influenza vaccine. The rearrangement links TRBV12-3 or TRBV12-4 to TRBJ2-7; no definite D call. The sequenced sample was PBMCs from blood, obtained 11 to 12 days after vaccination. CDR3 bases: TGTGCCAGCAGCTTAGGAACTTCATCCTACGAGCAGTACTTC. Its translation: CASSLGTSSYEQYF.